A selection of T cell receptor beta chains follows, all from one sample in a study of technical replicates of blood from a handful of donors. Profiling relied on immunoSEQ multiplex PCR, and the TCRdb table lists in-frame clones only, not all of them. The top ten hold approximately 0.24% of the sample, which has about 89,000 clones, around 95% seen once. Sequencing was carried out using T cells isolated from PBMCs. The receptors here all came from a human donor in good health. Each CDR3 is given with its conserved first and last residue. D genes are given only for firm matches. Clone size is not always given. Where it is, it says once, few, many or a class for expanded clones.

v_gene	j_gene	abundance	d_gene	CDR3nt	CDR3aa
TRBV6-1	TRBJ2-7	-	TRBD1	TGTGCCAGCAGTGCGGGACAGTTCTACGAGCAGTACTTC	CASSAGQFYEQYF
TRBV2	TRBJ1-5	-	-	TGTGCCAGCAGTAGCCCGGGAGGGGGCAATCAGCCCCAGCATTTT	CASSSPGGGNQPQHF
TRBV5-1	TRBJ2-1	-	TRBD2	TGCGCCAGCAGCTTAGCTTCCGGGACTAGCGGGAGTGTCAATGAGCAGTTCTTC	CASSLASGTSGSVNEQFF
TRBV7-9	TRBJ2-1	-	TRBD2	TGTGCCAGCAGCTTAGTAGCGGGAGGAGAGCAGTTCTTC	CASSLVAGGEQFF
TRBV11-2	TRBJ2-7	-	TRBD1	TGTGCCAGCAGCCCTAATAGGGCGCCAGGGGGTAACGAGCAGTACTTC	CASSPNRAPGGNEQYF
TRBV27	TRBJ2-3	-	TRBD2	TGTGCCAGCAGTTTATGGGGCGGGGGAGGTGGAGATACGCAGTATTTT	CASSLWGGGGGDTQYF
TRBV11-3	TRBJ1-6	-	-	TGTGCCAGCAGCTGGGGCAGGGGCTCACCCCTCCACTTT	CASSWGRGSPLHF
TRBV5-8	TRBJ2-3	-	TRBD1	TGTGCCAGCAGCCAAGACAGGGGGCATACGCAGTATTTT	CASSQDRGHTQYF
TRBV5-4	TRBJ2-2	-	-	TGTGCCAGCAGCTTCGGGGGAAACACCGGGGAGCTGTTTTTT	CASSFGGNTGELFF
TRBV6-1	TRBJ1-1	-	-	TGTGCCAGCAGTAAAGCCGGGGGAAGCACTGAAGCTTTCTTT	CASSKAGGSTEAFF
TRBV2	TRBJ2-1	-	TRBD1	TGTGCCAGCAGTGAAGACCTGGACAGGGGGCGAACTGAGCAGTTCTTC	CASSEDLDRGRTEQFF
TRBV7-8	TRBJ2-6	-	TRBD1	TGTGCCAGCAGCTTTTCCGCAGGGGGCCACTCTGGGGCCAACGTCCTGACTTTC	CASSFSAGGHSGANVLTF
TRBV7-6	TRBJ2-5	once	TRBD2	TGTGCCAGCAGCTTATCGACTAGCGGGGCTCAAGAGACCCAGTACTTC	CASSLSTSGAQETQYF